The clone carrying this T cell receptor beta chain is categorized as medium-sized. Its cognate antigen is unknown. This sample was included in a study of metastatic and nonmetastatic thyroid tumors. Study context: Where malignant and benign thyroid patients were concerned, repertoires were compared across blood and tumor or nodule tissue. The study, taken as a whole, reports: Benign nodules were reported to have significantly lower TCR beta diversity than malignant thyroid tumors, in blood and tumor.

V gave up 8 bases and J gave up 11 bases; unmatched junction bases: 9. Per the germline V gene, CDR1 is MDHEN and CDR2 is SYDVKM. The CDR3 is 13 residues long. TCRdb re-called clones from the PCR reads using MiXCR. The repertoire has about 9,900 clones, roughly 9.7% of them found once; the top ten carry 7.6%. Thyroid surgery was preceded by no treatment in any patient. The chain joins TRBV28 to TRBJ1-6, with TRBD1 matching 7 bases. Sequencing was performed on tumor tissue. This TCR was sampled from a female donor with papillary thyroid cancer or a benign thyroid nodule (not recorded which). Some clones in this sample may be carry-over from other donors' samples. CDR3 sequence reads: CASVGTVSTPLHF. The DNA for the CDR3 is TGTGCCAGCGTAGGGACAGTGTCGACACCCCTCCACTTT.